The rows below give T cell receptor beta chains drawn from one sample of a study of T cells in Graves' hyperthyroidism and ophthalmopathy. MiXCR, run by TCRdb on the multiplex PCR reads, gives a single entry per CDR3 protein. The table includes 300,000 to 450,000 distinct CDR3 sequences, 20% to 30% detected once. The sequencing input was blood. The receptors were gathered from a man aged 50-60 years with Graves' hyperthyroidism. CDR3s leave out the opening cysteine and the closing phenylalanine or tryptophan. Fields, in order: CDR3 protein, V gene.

CDR3: ASSLPGGFEQY
V: TRBV5-1

CDR3: ASSYQRGTTGELF
V: TRBV6-9

CDR3: ASSQSSGSGYGYT
V: TRBV3-1

CDR3: ASSLAGDRDSSSGSRETQY
V: TRBV5-1

CDR3: ASSLRHPRSHPKETQY
V: TRBV28

CDR3: ASSLRQGTEQF
V: TRBV11-3

CDR3: ASSPLTDTFFPYEQY
V: TRBV12-3/TRBV12-4

CDR3: ASSYSTQGAGEQY
V: TRBV6-5

CDR3: ASSEMVQGGEQY
V: TRBV2

CDR3: ATSATGFEQF
V: TRBV24-1

CDR3: ASSLDGTGVEQY
V: TRBV11-2

CDR3: ASSHLGQTKLRGNQPQH
V: TRBV11-2

CDR3: ASSPQGLAGGPDYEQY
V: TRBV13

CDR3: ASSQGYTEAF
V: TRBV30

CDR3: ASSHGLAVDTQY
V: TRBV14

CDR3: ASRRSDSGTSSGANVLT
V: TRBV19

CDR3: ASSKGNYEQY
V: TRBV11-1

CDR3: ASRRTATNEKLF
V: TRBV2

CDR3: ASSLDREKLSGANVLT
V: TRBV5-6

CDR3: SARGSGQLYNEQF
V: TRBV20-1

CDR3: ATSREINEQF
V: TRBV15

CDR3: ASSRQGNTEAF
V: TRBV2

CDR3: ASSHRDRAYEQY
V: TRBV3-1

CDR3: ASSIRGAEAF
V: TRBV5-5

CDR3: ATSTYRGSNQPQH
V: TRBV15

CDR3: ASSRGGLAGGDEQF
V: TRBV7-6